This entry describes one T cell receptor beta chain. Its antigen is as yet unknown. This entry belongs to a study of CD8 T cells in Susac syndrome. It was with random hexamers that roughly 0.5 to 1 ug RNA was reverse transcribed. Amplification of the TCR beta CDR3 was carried out by immunoSEQ multiplex PCR, which spanned a total of 54 Vbeta and 13 Jbeta segments. TCRdb itself ran the immunoSEQ multiplex PCR reads through MiXCR, one entry per CDR3 protein. The table includes 65,000 to 80,000 distinct CDR3 sequences, roughly nine tenths detected once. From blood CD8+ and CD4+ T cells, the TCR beta chain was sequenced. The multiple sclerosis controls, all treatment-naive patients, had relapsing-remitting disease that was stable or active. Study outcomes and limitations: TCR sequencing and HLA analysis covered a relatively small number of individuals.

The CDR3 runs 13 residues. The ends were cut back, 6 bases at V and 7 bases at J, with 15 bases in the middle. Germline V gene sequence: CDR1 MDHEN, CDR2 SYDVKM. The chain employs TRBV28 and TRBJ1-1; TRBD1 is a possible D gene (5 bases). The receptor's source is a human donor with multiple sclerosis. Sequenced input: CD8+ T cells from PBMCs. This CDR3 reads CASSAVTGHEAFF. CDR3 nucleotide sequence: TGTGCCAGCAGCGCCGTCACAGGTCATGAAGCTTTCTTT.